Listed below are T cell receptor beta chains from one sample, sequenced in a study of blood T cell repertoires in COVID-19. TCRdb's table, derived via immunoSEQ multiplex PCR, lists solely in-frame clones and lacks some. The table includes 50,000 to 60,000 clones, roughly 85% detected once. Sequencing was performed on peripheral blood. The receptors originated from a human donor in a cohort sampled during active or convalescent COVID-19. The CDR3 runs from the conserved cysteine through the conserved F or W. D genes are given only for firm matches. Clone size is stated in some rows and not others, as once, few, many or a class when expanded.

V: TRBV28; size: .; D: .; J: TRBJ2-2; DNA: TGTGCCAGCAGCTCAGGAGGCACCGGGGAGCTGTTTTTT; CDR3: CASSSGGTGELFF
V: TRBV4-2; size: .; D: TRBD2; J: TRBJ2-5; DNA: TGTGCCAGCAGCCAAGATCGGAGCGGGGCCGAGACCCAGTACTTC; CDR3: CASSQDRSGAETQYF
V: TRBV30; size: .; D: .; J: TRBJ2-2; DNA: TGTGCCTGGAGTCACCCAGACAAGAACACCGGGGAGCTGTTTTTT; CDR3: CAWSHPDKNTGELFF
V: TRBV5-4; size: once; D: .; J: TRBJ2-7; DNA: TGTGCCAGCAGCTTGGACAGGAATCACGAGCAGTACTTC; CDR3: CASSLDRNHEQYF
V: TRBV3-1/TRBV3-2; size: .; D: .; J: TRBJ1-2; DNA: TGTGCCAGCAGCCAAGATCCCCGGGTTGGCGGCTACACCTTC; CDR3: CASSQDPRVGGYTF
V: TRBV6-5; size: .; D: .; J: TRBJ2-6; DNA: TGTGCCACCTCGGGATCCGGGGCCAACGTCCTGACTTTC; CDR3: CATSGSGANVLTF
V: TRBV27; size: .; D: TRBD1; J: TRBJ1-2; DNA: TGTGCCAGCTCTCGGGACAGGGCAAGCTATGGCTACACCTTC; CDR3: CASSRDRASYGYTF
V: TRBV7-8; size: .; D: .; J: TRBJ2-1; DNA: TGTGCCACTCAGAACAGGGGAGGCAATGAGCAGTTCTTC; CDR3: CATQNRGGNEQFF
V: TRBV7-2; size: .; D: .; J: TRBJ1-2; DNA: TGTGCCAGCAGCTATGGACTGACAGGTCAGAACTATGGCTACACCTTC; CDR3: CASSYGLTGQNYGYTF
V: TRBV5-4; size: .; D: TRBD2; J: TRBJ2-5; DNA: TGTGCCAGCAGCTCCGGACTAGCGGGCCAAGAGACCCAGTACTTC; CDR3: CASSSGLAGQETQYF
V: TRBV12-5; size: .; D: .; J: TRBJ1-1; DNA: TGTGCTAGTGGTAACGGACAGACGGTGAACACTGAAGCTTTCTTT; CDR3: CASGNGQTVNTEAFF
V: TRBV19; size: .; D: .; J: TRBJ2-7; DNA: TGTGCCAGTAGTATTCAGGGCGGGAAGGACGAGCAGTACTTC; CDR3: CASSIQGGKDEQYF
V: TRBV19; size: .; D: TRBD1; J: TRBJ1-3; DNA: TGTGCCAGTAGCGTACAGGGGTCCCCTGGAAACACCATATATTTT; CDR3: CASSVQGSPGNTIYF
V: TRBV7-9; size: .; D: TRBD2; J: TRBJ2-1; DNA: TGTGCCAGCAGCCCTGGGGCGGGGGTGTACAATGAGCAGTTCTTC; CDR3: CASSPGAGVYNEQFF
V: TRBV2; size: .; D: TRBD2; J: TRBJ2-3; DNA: TGTGCCAGCAACGGGGTGGCGGGGGGTTGGGATACGCAGTATTTT; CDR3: CASNGVAGGWDTQYF
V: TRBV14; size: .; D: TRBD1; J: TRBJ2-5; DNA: TGTGCCAGCAGTCTCGGACAGGGTCTTCGGAGGGTACAAGAGACCCAGTACTTC; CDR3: CASSLGQGLRRVQETQYF
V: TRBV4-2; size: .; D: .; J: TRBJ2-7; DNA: TGTGCCAGCAGCCAAGAAAGGGTGGGGCAGGGAACCTACGAGCAGTACTTC; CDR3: CASSQERVGQGTYEQYF